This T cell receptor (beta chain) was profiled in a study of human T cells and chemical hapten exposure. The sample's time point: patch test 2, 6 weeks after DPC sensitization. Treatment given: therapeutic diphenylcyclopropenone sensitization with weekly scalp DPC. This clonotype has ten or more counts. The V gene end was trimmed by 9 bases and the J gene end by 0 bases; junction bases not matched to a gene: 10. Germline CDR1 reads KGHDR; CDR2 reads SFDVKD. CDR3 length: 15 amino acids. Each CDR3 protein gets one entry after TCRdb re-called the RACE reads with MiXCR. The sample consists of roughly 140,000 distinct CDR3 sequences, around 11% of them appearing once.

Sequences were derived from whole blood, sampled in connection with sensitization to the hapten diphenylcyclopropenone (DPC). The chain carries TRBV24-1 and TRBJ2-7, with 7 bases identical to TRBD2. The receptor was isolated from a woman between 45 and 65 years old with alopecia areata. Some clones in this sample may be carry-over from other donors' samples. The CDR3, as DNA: TGTGCCACCCGCCGGGCGGGAGTGAACTCCTACGAGCAGTACTTC. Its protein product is CATRRAGVNSYEQYF.